The source of this TCR beta chain is a study of tumour-infiltrating T cells in Burkitt lymphoma. V gave up 2 bases and J gave up 1 base, with 9 bases separating them. Looked up from germline, CDR1 is SGHRS and CDR2 is YFSETQ. The CDR3 consists of 14 residues. This table comes from immunoSEQ multiplex PCR, and its TCRdb copy is limited to in-frame clones, with some not included. The data hold roughly 1,500 clones, with 18% observed a single time. The receptor comes from a human donor with diffuse large B-cell lymphoma. Sequencing was carried out using tumor tissue. This sequence joins TRBV5-1 and TRBJ1-1; D call uncertain. CDR3 region: CASSFGGTNTEAFF. The CDR3, as DNA: TGCGCCAGCAGCTTCGGTGGCACGAACACTGAAGCTTTCTTT.